Presented here are 19 T cell receptor beta chains from one specimen sequenced in a study of identical twins. TCRdb re-analysed the 5' RACE reads in MiXCR, keeping a single row per CDR3 protein. The profile shows approximately 410,000 distinct CDR3 sequences, around a sixth of them singletons. Sequenced sample: naive T cells sorted from blood. All receptors derive from a man aged 50 or older in good health.

The gene calls are TRBV4-2 and TRBJ2-5; D uncertain. This CDR3 comprises 14 residues. V lost 0 bases to trimming and J lost 2 bases, with 7 bases between them. Looked up from germline, CDR1 is LGHNA and CDR2 is YNFKEQ. CDR3 residues: CASSQERFQETQYF. The CDR3 nucleotides are TGTGCCAGCAGCCAAGAAAGGTTTCAAGAGACCCAGTACTTC.

The CDR3 nucleotides are TGTGCCAGCAGTGTTACCGGGACAGGGGGATACGAGCAGTACTTC. Protein: CASSVTGTGGYEQYF. The chain joins TRBV6-4 to TRBJ2-7; 11 bases agree with TRBD1. The V gene end was trimmed by 4 bases and the J gene end by 4 bases; junction bases not matched to a gene: 6. The V gene's germline CDR1 is MRHNA and CDR2 SNTAGT. The CDR3 length is 15 residues.

The chain recombines TRBV27 with TRBJ1-1; D remains unclear. Trimming pared 5 bases from V and 0 bases from J, leaving 16 bases between. Germline V gives CDR1 MNHEY, CDR2 SMNVEV (reference sequence). The CDR3 length is 16 residues. DNA of the CDR3: TGTGCCAGCAGTGCTACAAAGACATTGATGAACACTGAAGCTTTCTTT. Amino acids: CASSATKTLMNTEAFF.

This clonotype was seen a few times. CDR3 nucleotide sequence: TGCAGCGTGGGTACAGGGTACGGCGAAAAACTGTTTTTT. Amino acid sequence: CSVGTGYGEKLFF. The V call is TRBV29-1, the J call TRBJ1-4; D is possibly TRBD1 (6 bases). CDR1 and CDR2 from the germline V gene are SQVTM and ANQGSEA. Trimming stripped 6 bases from V and 8 bases from J, with 16 bases between. The CDR3 is made up of 13 amino acids.

This clonotype was observed a few times. CDR3 in amino acids: CASSSNRDRVPDTQYF. CDR3 in DNA: TGTGCCAGCAGCAGTAACCGGGACAGGGTGCCAGATACGCAGTATTTT. The chain employs TRBV7-9 and TRBJ2-3, with 9 bases aligning to TRBD1. CDR3 length: 16 amino acids. Germline-derived CDR1 and CDR2 are SEHNR and FQNEAQ (reference sequence). V lost 5 bases and J lost 4; bases outside the gene matches: 10. Variable domain in full (rest from reference TRBV7-9 and TRBJ2-3): DTGVSQNPRHKITKRGQNVTFRCDPISEHNRLYWYRQTLGQGPEFLTYFQNEAQLEKSRLLSDRFSAERPKGSFSTLEIQRTEQGDSAMYLCASSSNRDRVPDTQYFGPGTRLTVL.

This clonotype was seen ten or more times. The chain uses TRBV5-1 and TRBJ2-3, with D hard to call. V was cut by 2 bases and J by 0 bases, with 4 bases left in between. The CDR3 is made up of 13 amino acids. Germline CDR1 is SGHRS and CDR2 is YFSETQ. CDR3 sequence: CASSFDSTDTQYF. CDR3 nucleotides: TGCGCCAGCAGCTTTGATAGCACAGATACGCAGTATTTT.

This clonotype was counted between two and nine times. A much larger clone sits a single nucleotide away, making a read error possible. J is TRBJ2-7 and V is TRBV29-1; no clear D. Germline loops: CDR1 SQVTM, CDR2 ANQGSEA. Deletions cut 2 bases from V and 6 bases from J, with 8 bases between. The CDR3 runs 11 residues. In DNA, the CDR3 is TGCAGCGTTGAATCCCTCTTCGAGCAGTACTTC. Translation: CSVESLFEQYF.

This chain uses TRBV29-1 with TRBJ2-5; 9 nucleotides agree with TRBD1. The J segment lost 1 base and the V segment lost 2 bases, leaving 5 bases of the junction unmatched. There are 15 residues in the CDR3. Germline V gene sequence: CDR1 SQVTM, CDR2 ANQGSEA. CDR3 region: CSVELDRGAQETQYF. The CDR3 coding sequence is TGCAGCGTTGAATTGGACAGGGGCGCCCAAGAGACCCAGTACTTC.

About this clonotype: Just one base apart from a much larger clone, this may be a read error. The rearrangement links TRBV10-3 to TRBJ2-7; 9 positions agree with TRBD1. The CDR3 totals 12 residues. CDR1 and CDR2 (germline): ENHRY, SYGVKD. CDR3 amino acids: CATGQGNYEEYF. CDR3 sequence (DNA): TGTGCCACCGGACAGGGGAACTACGAGGAGTACTTC.

V usage is TRBV5-4 and J usage is TRBJ2-1; D gene ambiguous. Between the trimmed V and J ends, which lost 2 bases and 5 bases, there was a span of 14 bases. Germline CDR1 and CDR2: SGHNT and YYREEE (reference sequence). The CDR3 is 15 residues long. The CDR3 spells CASSLSVTPDNEQFF. The CDR3 nucleotides read TGTGCCAGCAGCTTAAGCGTGACCCCCGACAATGAGCAGTTCTTC.

About this clonotype itself: This may be a read error, as it is one base from a much larger clone. The chain employs TRBV20-1 and TRBJ2-3, with D hard to call. This CDR3 region has 12 residues. Germline CDR1 is DFQATT and CDR2 is SNEGSKA (reference sequence). CDR3: CSARGRADTEYF. The CDR3, as DNA: TGCAGTGCTAGAGGTAGAGCAGATACGGAGTATTTT.

In its sample, this clonotype was seen a few times. V gene TRBV29-1 combines with J gene TRBJ2-6; perhaps D is TRBD1 or TRBD2 (5 bases each). Germline V lookup: CDR1 SQVTM, CDR2 ANQGSEA. V shed 1 base and J shed 0 bases, with 13 bases lying between them. The CDR3 runs 17 residues. CDR3 in amino acids: CSVEAGDGYSGANVLTF. The CDR3 DNA sequence: TGCAGCGTTGAAGCCGGGGACGGATACTCTGGGGCCAACGTCCTGACTTTC. Based on the CDR3 plus reference TRBV29-1 and TRBJ2-6, the full variable domain is SAVISQKPSRDICQRGTSLTIQCQVDSQVTMMFWYRQQPGQSLTLIATANQGSEATYESGFVIDKFPISRPNLTFSTLTVSNMSPEDSSIYLCSVEAGDGYSGANVLTFGAGSRLTVL.

The chain combines TRBV7-2 with TRBJ2-7; TRBD1 is a possible D gene (6 bases). In germline, CDR1 is SGHTA, CDR2 FQGNSA. The V end was cut by 5 bases, the J end by 2 bases, with 19 bases between. The CDR3 has 16 amino acids. The CDR3 sequence: CASSPGVGDLTYEQYF. The CDR3, as DNA: TGTGCCAGCAGCCCAGGGGTTGGGGACCTCACCTACGAGCAGTACTTC.

This clonotype was found a few times. The V gene is TRBV25-1, the J gene TRBJ2-1; D is perhaps TRBD2 (6 bases). The germline V gene has CDR1 MGHDK and CDR2 SYGVNS. The V gene lost 6 bases and the J gene lost 4 bases, with 7 bases spanning the gap. This CDR3 is built from 12 residues. CDR3 in DNA: TGTGCCAGCAGGGGGGGATACAATGAGCAGTTCTTC. Protein: CASRGGYNEQFF.

This clonotype came up a few times. The chain couples TRBV12-3 or TRBV12-4 to TRBJ2-2, with D tentatively TRBD1 (7 bases). V lost 5 bases, J lost 5 bases, and 15 bases lay in between. The CDR3 contains 15 residues. The CDR3 region has the DNA TGTGCCAGCAGTCGGGGACAGACTAGGACCGGGGAGCTGTTTTTT. Protein: CASSRGQTRTGELFF.

Only a few counts were recorded for this clonotype. The rearrangement joins TRBV5-1 to TRBJ2-6, with D tentatively TRBD1 (5 bases). The germline gives CDR1 SGHRS, CDR2 YFSETQ. Trimming left V 0 bases short and J 0 bases short, with 10 bases between. The CDR3 runs to 17 residues. CDR3 in amino acids: CASSLEGRVSGANVLTF. The CDR3 coding sequence is TGCGCCAGCAGCTTGGAAGGCAGGGTCTCTGGGGCCAACGTCCTGACTTTC.

This clonotype was recorded many times. This CDR3 is CSARDLGRAYNEQFF. CDR3 bases: TGCAGTGCTAGAGATCTTGGGAGAGCCTACAATGAGCAGTTCTTC. V is TRBV20-1 and J is TRBJ2-1; maybe TRBD2 (5 bases). Trimming took 0 bases from V and 2 from J, leaving 11 bases between them. This CDR3 is built from 15 residues. CDR1 is DFQATT, CDR2 SNEGSKA, per germline (reference sequence).

In its sample, this clonotype was seen many times. The chain has TRBV28 and TRBJ2-3; D is uncertain. The germline V gene encodes CDR1 MDHEN and CDR2 SYDVKM. The V end lost 5 bases, the J end lost 2 bases, and 11 bases lay between the germline ends. The length of the CDR3 is 14 residues. For the CDR3, the DNA is TGTGCCAGCAGTAAAGAGGCGGTCACAGATACGCAGTATTTT. This translates into CASSKEAVTDTQYF.

The table lists this clonotype with a few counts. CDR3 in amino acids: CASRETGDPGNTIYF. CDR3 sequence (DNA): TGTGCCAGCAGGGAGACAGGGGATCCCGGAAACACCATATATTTT. J is TRBJ1-3 and V is TRBV7-2, with 8 bases aligning to TRBD1. Unmatched junction bases numbered 8, after V lost 6 bases and J lost 4 bases. CDR1 and CDR2 (germline): SGHTA, FQGNSA. This CDR3 region has 15 residues.